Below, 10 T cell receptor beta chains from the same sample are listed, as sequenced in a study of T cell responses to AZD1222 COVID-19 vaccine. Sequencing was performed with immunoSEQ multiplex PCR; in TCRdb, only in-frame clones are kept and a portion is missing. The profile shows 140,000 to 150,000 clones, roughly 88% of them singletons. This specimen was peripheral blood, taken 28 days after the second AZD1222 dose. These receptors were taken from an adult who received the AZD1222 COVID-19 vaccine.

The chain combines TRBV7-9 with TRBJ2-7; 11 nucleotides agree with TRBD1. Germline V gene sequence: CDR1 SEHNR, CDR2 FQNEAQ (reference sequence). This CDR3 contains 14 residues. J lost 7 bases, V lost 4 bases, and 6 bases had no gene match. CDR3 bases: TGTGCCAGCAGCTCGAGGGACAGGGGGTTAGAGCAGTACTTC. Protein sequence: CASSSRDRGLEQYF.

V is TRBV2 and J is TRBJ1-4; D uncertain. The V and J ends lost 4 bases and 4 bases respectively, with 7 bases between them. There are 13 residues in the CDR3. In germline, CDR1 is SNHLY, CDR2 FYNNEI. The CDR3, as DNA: TGTGCCAGCAGTGCGGACCATAATGAAAAACTGTTTTTT. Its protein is CASSADHNEKLFF.

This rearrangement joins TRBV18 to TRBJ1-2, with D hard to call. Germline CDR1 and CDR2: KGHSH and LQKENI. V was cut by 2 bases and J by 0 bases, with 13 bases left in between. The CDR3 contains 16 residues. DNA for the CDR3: TGTGCCAGCTCACCAACGGACGCTACGACTAACTATGGCTACACCTTC. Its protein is CASSPTDATTNYGYTF.

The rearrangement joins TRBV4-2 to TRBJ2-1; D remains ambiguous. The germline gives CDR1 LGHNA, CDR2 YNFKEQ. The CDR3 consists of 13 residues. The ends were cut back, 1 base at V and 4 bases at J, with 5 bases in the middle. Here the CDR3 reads CASSQALYNEQFF. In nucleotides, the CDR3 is TGTGCCAGCAGCCAAGCCCTTTACAATGAGCAGTTCTTC.

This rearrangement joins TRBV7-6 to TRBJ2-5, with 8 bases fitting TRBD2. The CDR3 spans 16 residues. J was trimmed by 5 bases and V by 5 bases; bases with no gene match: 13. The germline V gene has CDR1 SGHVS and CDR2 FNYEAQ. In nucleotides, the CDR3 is TGTGCCAGCAGCCGAAAAAGGTTGACTAGCGTGGAGACCCAGTACTTC. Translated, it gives CASSRKRLTSVETQYF.

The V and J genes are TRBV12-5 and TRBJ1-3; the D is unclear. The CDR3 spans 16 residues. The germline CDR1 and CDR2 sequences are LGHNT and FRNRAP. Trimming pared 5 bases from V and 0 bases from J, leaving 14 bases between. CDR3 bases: TGTGCTAGTGGTCCTGAGCTTTGGTTCTCTGGAAACACCATATATTTT. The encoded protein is CASGPELWFSGNTIYF.

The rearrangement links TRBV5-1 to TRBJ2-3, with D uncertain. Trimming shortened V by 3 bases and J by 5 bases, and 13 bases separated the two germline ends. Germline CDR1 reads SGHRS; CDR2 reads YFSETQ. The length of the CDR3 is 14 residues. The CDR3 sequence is CASSSSRSEDTQYF. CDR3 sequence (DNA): TGCGCCAGCAGCTCCAGCAGGAGTGAAGATACGCAGTATTTT.

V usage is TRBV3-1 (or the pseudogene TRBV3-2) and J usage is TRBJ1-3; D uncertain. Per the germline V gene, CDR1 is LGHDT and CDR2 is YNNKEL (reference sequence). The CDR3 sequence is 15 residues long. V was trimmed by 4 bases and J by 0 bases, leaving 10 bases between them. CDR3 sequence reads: CASSPSRDSGNTIYF. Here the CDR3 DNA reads TGTGCCAGCAGCCCGAGTAGGGACTCTGGAAACACCATATATTTT.

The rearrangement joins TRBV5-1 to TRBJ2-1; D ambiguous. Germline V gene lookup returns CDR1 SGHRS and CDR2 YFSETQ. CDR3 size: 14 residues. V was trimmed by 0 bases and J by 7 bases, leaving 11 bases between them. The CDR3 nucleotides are TGCGCCAGCAGCTTGGGAACTGGCTCAAATGAGCAGTTCTTC. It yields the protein CASSLGTGSNEQFF.

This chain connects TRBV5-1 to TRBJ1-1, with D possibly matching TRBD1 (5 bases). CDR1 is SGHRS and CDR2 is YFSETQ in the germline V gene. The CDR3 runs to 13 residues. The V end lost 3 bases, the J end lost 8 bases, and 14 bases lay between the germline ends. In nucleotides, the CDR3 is TGCGCCAGCAGCTCCACCTATGGACAAGAAGCTTTCTTT. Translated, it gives CASSSTYGQEAFF.